This TCR beta chain was captured in a study of cytomegalovirus exposure and HLA in healthy donors. A multiplex PCR was run with 60 Vbeta primers and 13 Jbeta primers. Repertoires were generated with immunoSEQ multiplex PCR, while TCRdb's copy carries only in-frame clones and drops some. The data contain about 130,000 clones, about 80% of them seen just once; the ten biggest clones take up about 2%. This CDR3 region has 14 residues. Germline CDR1 SGHNT, CDR2 YYREEE (reference sequence). V lost 4 bases and J lost 5; bases outside the gene matches: 3. This TCR derives from a young man in good health and CMV-seronegative. The V call is TRBV5-4, the J call TRBJ2-7, with 13 bases lining up with TRBD2. Sequenced sample: PBMCs. CDR3 region: CASSAGLAGDEQYF. CDR3 sequence (DNA): TGTGCCAGCAGCGCAGGACTAGCGGGAGACGAGCAGTACTTC.